A single T cell receptor (beta chain) is shown here with its context. Its antigen is unidentified. The entry originates in a study of molecular identifiers for immune sequencing clone quantification. Regarding the study as a whole: Amid 750,000 to 1,000,000 naive cells, spiked Jurkat TCR RNA from one cell was reportedly still detectable.

Trimming at V came to 5 bases and at J to 8 bases, leaving 13 bases not matched to a gene. Germline CDR1 reads MNHEY; CDR2 reads SMNVEV (reference sequence). CDR3 length equals 18 residues. Previously described methods and listed TCR primers were used for bulk TCR libraries. From the PCR reads, TCRdb called clonotypes with MiXCR, one entry per CDR3 protein. Among some 100,000 distinct CDR3 sequences listed, approximately 40% were seen once. Libraries from naive CD8 cells were generated from roughly 18,000 to 920,000 sorted cells (with 10%, 30% or 50% RNA). The CD8+CD4-CCR7+CD45RA+ phenotype defined the sorted naive CD8 T cells.

Sequencing was done on a sample of naive CD8+ T cells from blood, with Jurkat cell RNA spiked in. The subset is: FACS-sorted CD8+CD4-CCR7+CD45RA+ naive T cells. This TCR was sampled from a human donor in good health. Some libraries in this study had Jurkat cell RNA spiked in. The chain couples TRBV27 to TRBJ2-1; 15 nucleotides agree with TRBD2. CDR3 region: CASSHPGLAGGRRDEQFF. The CDR3, as DNA: TGTGCCAGCAGTCACCCGGGACTAGCGGGAGGAAGAAGGGATGAGCAGTTCTTC.